The 9 T cell receptor beta chains in this list originate from one sample, sequenced in a study of blood T cell repertoires in COVID-19. Produced via immunoSEQ multiplex PCR; TCRdb's table is partial and in-frame only. The data contain 230,000 or so clones, approximately 85% of them seen just once; the ten biggest clones take up 6.6%. Sample: PBMCs or T cells enriched from blood (not recorded which). The receptors were gathered from a woman aged 45-60 years who had been exposed to COVID-19.

The rearrangement uses TRBV4-1 and TRBJ2-7, with 7 bases fitting TRBD2. This CDR3 region has 14 residues. CDR1 and CDR2 from the germline V gene are MGHRA and YSYEKL. V was pared by 0 bases and J by 7 bases, with 6 bases of the junction left unmatched. The CDR3 loop is CASSQDRGDVEQYF. The CDR3 DNA is TGCGCCAGCAGCCAAGATCGGGGGGACGTGGAGCAGTACTTC.

The J gene is TRBJ1-2, the V gene TRBV2, with 9 bases aligning to TRBD1. The V gene end was trimmed by 4 bases and the J gene end by 7 bases; junction bases not matched to a gene: 4. This CDR3 has 13 residues. Per germline, CDR1 SNHLY and CDR2 FYNNEI. CDR3 sequence reads: CASSGDREGGYTF. As DNA, the CDR3 is TGTGCCAGCAGTGGGGACAGGGAGGGTGGCTACACCTTC.

The chain couples TRBV5-4 to TRBJ2-2; no clear D gene. Looked up from germline, CDR1 is SGHNT and CDR2 is YYREEE (reference sequence). V was trimmed by 7 bases and J by 7 bases, leaving 11 bases between them. CDR3 size: 12 residues. The CDR3 DNA reads TGTGCCAGCGTTACTAAGGACGGGGAGCTGTTTTTT. This encodes CASVTKDGELFF.

The V gene is TRBV2, the J gene TRBJ2-7; 11 positions match TRBD2. V dropped 7 bases and J dropped 2; count of bases not matched to a gene: 16. Germline V gene lookup returns CDR1 SNHLY and CDR2 FYNNEI. The CDR3 consists of 18 residues. CDR3 residues: CASTLLAGDTYAPYEQYF. CDR3 bases: TGTGCCAGCACCCTACTAGCGGGGGACACGTATGCCCCCTACGAGCAGTACTTC.

The chain recombines TRBV5-1 with TRBJ1-1, with D perhaps matching TRBD1 (5 bases). V was trimmed by 3 bases and J by 0 bases, leaving 15 bases between them. The germline V gene has CDR1 SGHRS and CDR2 YFSETQ. The CDR3 is 16 residues long. DNA for the CDR3: TGCGCCAGCAGCTCTTACCAGGGAAACATGAACACTGAAGCTTTCTTT. It encodes CASSSYQGNMNTEAFF.

DNA of the CDR3: TGTGCCAGCAGTGAATTCGGACAGGGGGCTTACAATCAGCCCCAGCATTTT. Residues: CASSEFGQGAYNQPQHF. The rearrangement links TRBV6-1 to TRBJ1-5; 11 nucleotides line up with TRBD1. CDR3 length: 17 amino acids. After removal of 2 bases from V and 3 bases from J, the junction contained 6 bases not matched to a gene. The V gene's germline CDR1 is MNHNS and CDR2 SASEGT.

This chain links TRBV9 with TRBJ2-3; 9 nucleotides match TRBD1. The CDR3 loop spans 16 amino acids. J lost 5 bases, V lost 0 bases, and 7 bases had no gene match. Per germline, CDR1 SGDLS and CDR2 YYNGEE. This CDR3 reads CASSVEGTGRGDTQYF. For the CDR3, the DNA is TGTGCCAGCAGCGTAGAAGGGACAGGGAGGGGAGATACGCAGTATTTT.

The J gene is TRBJ1-1, the V gene TRBV4-3; D is undetermined. Germline lookup yields CDR1 LGHNA and CDR2 YSLEER. With 0 bases removed from V and 5 bases from J, the gap between germline ends came to 7 bases. The CDR3 is 13 amino acids. CDR3 sequence reads: CASSQDIATEAFF. The CDR3, as DNA: TGCGCCAGCAGCCAAGATATCGCGACTGAAGCTTTCTTT.

The chain is built from TRBV15 and TRBJ1-1; possibly TRBD1 for D (5 bases). V shed 1 base and J shed 6 bases, with 12 bases lying between them. This CDR3 has 14 amino acids. Per the germline V gene, CDR1 is LNHNV and CDR2 is YYDKDF (reference sequence). CDR3 in amino acids: CATSRGNLGAEAFF. DNA of the CDR3: TGTGCCACCAGCAGAGGCAACTTAGGGGCTGAAGCTTTCTTT. The variable domain in full, completed from reference TRBV15 and TRBJ1-1, reads DAMVIQNPRYQVTQFGKPVTLSCSQTLNHNVMYWYQQKSSQAPKLLFHYYDKDFNNEADTPDNFQSRRPNTSFCFLDIRSPGLGDTAMYLCATSRGNLGAEAFFGQGTRLTVV.